This TCR beta chain was found in a study of CD8 T cells in ankylosing spondylitis (dated by TCRdb to the late 2010s). About the full investigation: The study set out to find disease-linked TCR variants by profiling T cell receptor beta repertoires in ankylosing spondylitis patients and healthy donors. The full study cohort was made up of 25 ankylosing spondylitis patients and 108 healthy donors. Peripheral blood samples were taken, and synovial fluid was additionally collected from ankylosing spondylitis patients.

The instrument was an Illumina HiSeq 2500. TCR beta libraries were prepared by quantitative 5'-RACE with molecular barcodes. The published analysis was carried out like this. A new computational method based on a probabilistic model of VDJ rearrangement was used to identify disease-linked TCR variants. TCRdb reran the public reads through fastp at Q25 and MiXCR, keeping productive beta chains. Rows are combined by CDR3 protein, so each entry shows the most common genes and DNA. TCRdb, rather than the study authors, made the V and J calls. Counted in this sample were about 700,000 distinct CDR3 sequences; about 20% of them appeared once. In total, the top ten clones hold approximately 18% of the sample. In regard to this clonotype: Its recognized antigen is unknown. The junction differs from germline at one of its ends, possibly a read error.

Counted from cysteine to phenylalanine, this CDR3 has 12 amino acids. CDR3 DNA only is kept here, 36 bases in frame from base 1. For CDR1 and CDR2, the germline V gene (reference sequence) lists DFQATT and SNEGSKA. Broad study findings and their caveats: Significant enrichment of the disease-linked clones was reported in matched synovial fluid samples from ankylosing spondylitis patients. Some TCR beta motif variants had previously been reported in synovial fluid and blood of reactive arthritis patients, which suggested common disease-initiation mechanisms. The disease-linked clones had a CD8+ phenotype and were found at relatively low frequencies in peripheral blood. Blood from ankylosing spondylitis patients appeared to be characterized by a TCR beta motif composed of several highly homologous amino acid variants.

The sequence was collected from a male donor with ankylosing spondylitis. This sequence uses TRBV20-1 and TRBJ2-1, and TRBD2 aligns with 8 junction nucleotides. Sequenced material: blood, either unsorted or a sorted T cell fraction (not recorded which). The DNA sequence is as follows: TGCAGTGCTAGGGGCAGCGGGGGAGCTTTAGTCTTC. Translation gives CSARGSGGALVF.